This TCR beta chain comes out of a study of T cell responses to AZD1222 COVID-19 vaccine. The protocol was immunoSEQ multiplex PCR, while the TCRdb copy is restricted to in-frame clones and leaves out a portion. The sample yields some 100,000 clones, around nine tenths seen once. As to this clone: Its antigen is unidentified.

Study findings and constraints: The donors showed a predominance of white British ancestry and of females, with possible underestimation of clonal diversity. As reported, nearly half of all spike-specific TCRs target variant regions that are unmutated. Repertoire sampling happened only post peak T cell response.

The CDR3 contains 15 residues. The V and J ends lost 3 bases and 7 bases, in that order; junction bases with no gene match: 12. Germline lookup yields CDR1 LNHDA and CDR2 SQIVND (reference sequence). The sequenced sample was peripheral blood, obtained on day 0 of AZD1222 vaccination. This receptor was obtained from an adult in good health. This chain joins TRBV19 and TRBJ2-7; 7 positions agree with TRBD1. The CDR3 here is CASSIGGTGAEEQYF. The CDR3 DNA sequence: TGTGCCAGTAGTATCGGTGGTACAGGGGCTGAAGAGCAGTACTTC.